The TCR beta chain under discussion was sequenced for a study of T cell repertoires in cytomegalovirus infection (dated by TCRdb to between 2019 and 2020). Study-level background: The HLA type of each donor mattered for the analysis, because public TCR beta signatures pointed to carriage of CMV infection along with the matching HLA type. What the authors observed across the whole study: In both this cohort and an independent roughly 330-donor cohort, the cumulative frequency of public TCR beta family members distinguished carriers of CMV infection plus the relevant HLA type. The ex vivo response was dominated by HLA-C-restricted CMV-specific TCR beta clonotypes, and the single most frequent clonotype in two of eight donors was supplied by these HLA-C-restricted clonotypes.

The sequencer was an Illumina HiSeq 1500. TCRdb reprocessing: public reads trimmed at Q25 with fastp, clones called with MiXCR, in-frame beta chains kept. Identical CDR3 protein sequences are pooled into one entry, listed with their most common genes and DNA. This sample is represented by approximately 200,000 distinct CDR3 sequences; roughly 23% of them were singletons. The top ten clones comprise about 20% of the sample. Ten or more counts support this clonotype. Its antigen target is currently unknown. No much larger clone is present one base from it, and per-base qualities are unavailable. The CDR3 holds 15 amino acids from the cysteine to the phenylalanine. This entry keeps only the CDR3 DNA: 45 bases, framed from base 1. CDR1 SNHLY and CDR2 FYNNEI are derived from the germline V gene. The junction shows trimming of 6 bases on V and 5 bases on J, and the gene matches do not reach 10 bases of it.

Rearrangement joined TRBV2 to TRBJ2-5; TRBD1 lines up with 9 middle nucleotides. The receptor's source is a human donor in good health (CMV status not recorded). Some clones in this sample may be carry-over from other donors' samples. Sequenced: CD8+ T cells from PBMCs. The DNA reads as follows: TGTGCCAGCAGCGAGGACAGGGGAACAGCGGAGACCCAGTACTTC. Its protein is CASSEDRGTAETQYF.